This T cell receptor (beta chain) was sequenced for a study of blood T cell repertoires in COVID-19. The CDR3 is 16 residues long. Trimming cost V 3 bases and J 7 bases, with 19 bases left between them. Germline V gene lookup returns CDR1 SEHNR and CDR2 FQNEAQ (reference sequence). Method: immunoSEQ multiplex PCR; TCRdb's copy keeps in-frame clones and lacks some. In the table there are around 50,000 clones, approximately 78% of which are singletons. This clone occurred once. Input material: PBMCs or T cells enriched from blood (not recorded which). The receptor was derived from a woman in her 50s with acute COVID-19. This chain connects TRBV7-9 to TRBJ2-1; D is unclear. The CDR3 loop is CASSFEFFMIQNEQFF. As DNA, the CDR3 is TGTGCCAGCAGCTTCGAATTCTTCATGATTCAGAATGAGCAGTTCTTC.